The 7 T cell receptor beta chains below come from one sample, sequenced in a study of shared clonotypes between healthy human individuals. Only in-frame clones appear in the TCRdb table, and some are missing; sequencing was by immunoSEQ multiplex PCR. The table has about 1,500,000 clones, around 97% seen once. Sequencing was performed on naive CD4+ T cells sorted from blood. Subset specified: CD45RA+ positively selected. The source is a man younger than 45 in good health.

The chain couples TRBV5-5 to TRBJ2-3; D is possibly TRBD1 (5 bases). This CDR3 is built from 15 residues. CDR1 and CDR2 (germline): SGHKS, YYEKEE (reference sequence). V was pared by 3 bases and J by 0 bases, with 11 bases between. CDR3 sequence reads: CASSSGSGSTDTQYF. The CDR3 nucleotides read TGTGCCAGCAGCTCCGGCTCAGGGAGCACAGATACGCAGTATTTT.

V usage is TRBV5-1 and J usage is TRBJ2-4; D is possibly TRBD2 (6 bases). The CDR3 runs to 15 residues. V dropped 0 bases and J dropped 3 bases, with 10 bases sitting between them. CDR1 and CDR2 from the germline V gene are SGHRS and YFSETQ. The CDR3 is CASSLVGLSKNIQYF. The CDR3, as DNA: TGCGCCAGCAGCTTGGTGGGACTTAGCAAAAACATTCAGTACTTC.

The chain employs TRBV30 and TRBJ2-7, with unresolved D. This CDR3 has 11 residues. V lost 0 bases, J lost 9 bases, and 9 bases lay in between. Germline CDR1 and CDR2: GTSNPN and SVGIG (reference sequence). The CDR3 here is CAWSVLKAQYF. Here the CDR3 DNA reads TGTGCCTGGAGTGTACTTAAGGCGCAGTACTTC.

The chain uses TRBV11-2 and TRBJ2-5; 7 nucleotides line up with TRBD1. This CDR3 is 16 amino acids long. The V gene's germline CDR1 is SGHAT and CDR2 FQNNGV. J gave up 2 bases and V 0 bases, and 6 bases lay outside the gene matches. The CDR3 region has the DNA TGTGCCAGCAGCTTAGAAACAGGGGTCCCGCAAGAGACCCAGTACTTC. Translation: CASSLETGVPQETQYF.

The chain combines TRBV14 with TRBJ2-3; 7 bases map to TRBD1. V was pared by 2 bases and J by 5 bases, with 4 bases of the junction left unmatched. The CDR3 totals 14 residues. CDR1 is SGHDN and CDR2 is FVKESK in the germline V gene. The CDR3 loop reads CASSQTGARDTQYF. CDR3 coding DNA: TGTGCCAGCAGCCAAACAGGGGCGAGAGATACGCAGTATTTT.

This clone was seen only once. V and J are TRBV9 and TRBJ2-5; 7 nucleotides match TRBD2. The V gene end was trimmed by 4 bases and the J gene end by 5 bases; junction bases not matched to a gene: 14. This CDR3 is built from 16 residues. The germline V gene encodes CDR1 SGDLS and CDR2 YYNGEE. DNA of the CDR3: TGTGCCAGCAGCCCTCGGGCCAGCGGGAACTGGGAGACCCAGTACTTC. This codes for CASSPRASGNWETQYF.

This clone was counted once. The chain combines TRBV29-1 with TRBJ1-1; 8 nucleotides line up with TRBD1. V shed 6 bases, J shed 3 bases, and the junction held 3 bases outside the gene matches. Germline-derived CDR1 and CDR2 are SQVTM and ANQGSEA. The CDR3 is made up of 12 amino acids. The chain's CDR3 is CSVKQGDTEAFF. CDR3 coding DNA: TGCAGCGTCAAACAGGGGGACACTGAAGCTTTCTTT.